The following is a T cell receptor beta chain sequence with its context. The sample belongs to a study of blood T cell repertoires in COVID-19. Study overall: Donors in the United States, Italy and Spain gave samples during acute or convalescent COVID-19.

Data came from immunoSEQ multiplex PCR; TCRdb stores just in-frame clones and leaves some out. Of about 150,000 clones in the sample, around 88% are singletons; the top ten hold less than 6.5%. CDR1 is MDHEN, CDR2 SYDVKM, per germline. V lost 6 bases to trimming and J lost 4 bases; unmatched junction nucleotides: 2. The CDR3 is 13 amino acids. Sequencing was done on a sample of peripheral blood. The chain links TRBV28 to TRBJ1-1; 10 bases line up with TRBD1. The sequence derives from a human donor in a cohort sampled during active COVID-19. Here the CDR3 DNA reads TGTGCCAGCAGGACAGGGGGCATCACTGAAGCTTTCTTT. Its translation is CASRTGGITEAFF.